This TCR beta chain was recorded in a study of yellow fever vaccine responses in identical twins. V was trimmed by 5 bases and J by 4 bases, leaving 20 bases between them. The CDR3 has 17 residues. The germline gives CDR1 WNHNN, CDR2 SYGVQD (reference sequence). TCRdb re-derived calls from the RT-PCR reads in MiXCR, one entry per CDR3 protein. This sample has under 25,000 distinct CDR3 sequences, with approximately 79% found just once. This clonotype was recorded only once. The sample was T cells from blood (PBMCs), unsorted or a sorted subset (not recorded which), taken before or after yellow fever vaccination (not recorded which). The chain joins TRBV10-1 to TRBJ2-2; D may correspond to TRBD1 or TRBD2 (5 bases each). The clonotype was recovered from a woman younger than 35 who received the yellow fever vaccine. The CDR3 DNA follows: TGCGCCAGCAGTCGAGGTCTGGCAGGGAGTAGCACCGGGGAGCTGTTTTTT. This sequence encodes CASSRGLAGSSTGELFF.